This T cell receptor beta chain stems from a study of blood T cell repertoires in COVID-19. Across the study: Specimens from acute and convalescent COVID-19 originated in the United States, Italy and Spain.

This clone appeared a single time. Source study methods: Nucleated cell counts were estimated from reference gene primer amplification. TCRdb's table, derived via immunoSEQ multiplex PCR, lists solely in-frame clones and lacks some. D and trimming were read from the DNA, whereas the V and J calls and clone size are those reported in that table. The sample lists around 290,000 clones, more than 75% occurring once. CDR1 GTSNPN and CDR2 SVGIG come from the germline V gene (reference sequence). The CDR3 is 12 amino acids. Trimming cost V 2 bases and J 3 bases, with 8 bases left between them. Sequenced material: peripheral blood. V usage is TRBV30 and J usage is TRBJ2-7, with D possibly matching TRBD2 (6 bases). The clonotype comes from a woman aged 50 to 60 who had recovered from COVID-19. In DNA form, the CDR3 reads TGTGCCTGGAGTCGGGGGAACTACGAGCAGTACTTC. Its protein product is CAWSRGNYEQYF.